The 15 T cell receptor beta chains below all came from one sample that was sequenced in a study of cytomegalovirus exposure and HLA in healthy donors. Amplification used 60 Vbeta primers and 13 Jbeta primers. Assay used: immunoSEQ multiplex PCR; TCRdb lists only in-frame clones, some missing. The table shows about 190,000 clones, with around 85% occurring only once. Sequencing was done on a sample of PBMCs. Every receptor here comes from a man over 45 in good health and CMV-seronegative.

The V call is TRBV7-9, the J call TRBJ1-2; D not resolved. Deletions cut 5 bases from V and 6 bases from J, with 19 bases between. The germline CDR1 and CDR2 sequences are SEHNR and FQNEAQ (reference sequence). The CDR3 covers 15 residues. The CDR3 loop is CASSTDTVMVNGYTF. The CDR3, as DNA: TGTGCCAGCAGCACCGACACCGTAATGGTGAATGGCTACACCTTC.

The chain uses TRBV29-1 and TRBJ2-3; D possibly corresponds to TRBD1 (5 bases). Germline V gene lookup returns CDR1 SQVTM and CDR2 ANQGSEA. The CDR3 consists of 11 residues. V lost 8 bases and J 4 bases, leaving 10 bases between the germline ends. The CDR3 loop is CSSKGADTQYF. CDR3 nucleotides: TGCAGCTCTAAAGGGGCAGATACGCAGTATTTT.

In the case of this clone: One end of the junction varies from germline; a read error may be responsible. The chain uses TRBV7-7 and TRBJ2-7, with 9 bases aligning to TRBD1. CDR3 length equals 14 residues. Germline V CDR1 and CDR2: SSHAT, FNYEAQ (reference sequence). The CDR3 DNA follows: TGTGCTAGCAGCTTAGGGGACAGGGTTATCGAGCAGTACTTC. It encodes CASSLGDRVIEQYF.

This clone turned up a few times. Other DNA sequences in the sample encode the same CDR3. This chain links TRBV7-2 with TRBJ1-5; D is unclear. This CDR3 has 13 amino acids. V shed 0 bases and J shed 4 bases, with 4 bases lying between them. Germline V gene sequence: CDR1 SGHTA, CDR2 FQGNSA. DNA for the CDR3: TGTGCCAGCAGCTTAGCCGTAAATCAGCCCCAGCATTTT. Amino acids: CASSLAVNQPQHF.

J is TRBJ1-3 and V is TRBV4-3; D remains unclear. This CDR3 has 17 residues. V was pared by 0 bases and J by 0 bases, with 12 bases between. Germline V gene lookup returns CDR1 LGHNA and CDR2 YSLEER. The CDR3 DNA follows: TGCGCCAGCAGCCAAGAAAATTCCGCGAGCTCTGGAAACACCATATATTTT. It is translated as CASSQENSASSGNTIYF.

This clone appeared once. The CDR3 bases are TGCGCCAGCAGCGAAGGACTCTGGGAGACCCAGTACTTC. Translating gives CASSEGLWETQYF. The V gene is TRBV4-3, the J gene TRBJ2-5, with D perhaps TRBD2 (5 bases). The V end was cut by 5 bases, the J end by 5 bases, with 12 bases between. The CDR3 runs to 13 residues. The germline V gene encodes CDR1 LGHNA and CDR2 YSLEER.

The chain has TRBV5-4 and TRBJ2-1; 9 bases are shared with TRBD1. Germline CDR1 is SGHNT and CDR2 is YYREEE (reference sequence). This CDR3 spans 15 amino acids. With 1 base clipped from V and 9 bases from J, the junction kept 8 bases outside the gene matches. The CDR3 region is CASSLSGQGIGEQFF. Here the CDR3 DNA reads TGTGCCAGCAGCTTGTCGGGACAGGGTATCGGTGAGCAGTTCTTC.

Here the CDR3 reads CASSLDLDFYYGYTF. CDR3 coding DNA: TGTGCCAGCAGCTTAGACTTGGACTTCTACTATGGCTACACCTTC. This chain joins TRBV7-8 and TRBJ1-2; D unclear. The CDR3 runs 15 residues. The V gene lost 1 base and the J gene lost 3 bases, with 12 bases spanning the gap. Per germline, CDR1 SGHVS and CDR2 FQNEAQ.

This chain connects TRBV6-1 to TRBJ1-2, with TRBD1 as a possible D gene (6 bases). The CDR3 extends over 15 amino acids. Trimming cost V 10 bases and J 2 bases, with 20 bases left between them. Germline assignment: CDR1 MNHNS and CDR2 SASEGT. The CDR3 loop is CAIPRGGGINYGYTF. The CDR3 DNA reads TGTGCCATCCCCAGAGGGGGGGGGATAAACTATGGCTACACCTTC.

The rearrangement links TRBV27 to TRBJ1-1, with D perhaps matching TRBD1 (5 bases). The CDR3 loop spans 13 amino acids. CDR1 MNHEY and CDR2 SMNVEV come from the germline V gene (reference sequence). Trimming removed 2 bases from V and 4 bases from J, with 8 bases in between. The CDR3 loop is CASSLDRTTEAFF. CDR3 DNA sequence: TGTGCCAGCAGTTTAGACAGAACCACTGAAGCTTTCTTT.

The V call is TRBV27, the J call TRBJ2-3; 7 positions agree with TRBD2. Germline CDR1 is MNHEY and CDR2 is SMNVEV (reference sequence). The CDR3 sequence is 14 residues long. V lost 3 bases to trimming and J lost 2 bases; unmatched junction nucleotides: 2. The CDR3 protein is CASSLRGTTDTQYF. As DNA, the CDR3 is TGTGCCAGCAGTTTGCGGGGGACCACAGATACGCAGTATTTT.

This clone has just a few counts. The chain couples TRBV7-8 to TRBJ2-7; TRBD2 aligns across 8 bases. Germline lookup yields CDR1 SGHVS and CDR2 FQNEAQ. The junction had 10 bases not matched to a gene; V was cut back by 3 bases and J by 0 bases. This CDR3 contains 17 residues. The CDR3, as DNA: TGTGCCAGCAGCTTTCGGAGCGGGGGCTTATCCTCCTACGAGCAGTACTTC. Its protein is CASSFRSGGLSSYEQYF.

This sequence joins TRBV19 and TRBJ2-3; D is undetermined. Trimming removed 3 bases from V and 6 bases from J, with 16 bases in between. CDR1 is LNHDA and CDR2 is SQIVND in the germline V gene (reference sequence). This CDR3 is 15 amino acids long. Here the CDR3 reads CASSILGTTGDTQYF. The DNA of the CDR3 is TGTGCCAGTAGTATTCTAGGCACCACTGGGGATACGCAGTATTTT.

The J gene is TRBJ2-7, the V gene TRBV4-2, with D possibly being TRBD2 (6 bases). Trimming removed 1 base at V and 3 bases at J, with 13 bases between. The CDR3 sequence is 15 residues long. Germline lookup yields CDR1 LGHNA and CDR2 YNFKEQ. CDR3 DNA sequence: TGTGCCAGCAGCCAAGCAGCCTCCGGGGGCTACGAGCAGTACTTC. Protein product: CASSQAASGGYEQYF.

The J gene is TRBJ2-1, the V gene TRBV5-4; no reliable D call. V lost 4 bases, J lost 7 bases, and 12 bases lay in between. CDR1 SGHNT and CDR2 YYREEE come from the germline V gene (reference sequence). This CDR3 spans 13 amino acids. CDR3 DNA sequence: TGTGCCAGCAGCATGGACCGACAAAATGAGCAGTTCTTC. Protein product: CASSMDRQNEQFF.